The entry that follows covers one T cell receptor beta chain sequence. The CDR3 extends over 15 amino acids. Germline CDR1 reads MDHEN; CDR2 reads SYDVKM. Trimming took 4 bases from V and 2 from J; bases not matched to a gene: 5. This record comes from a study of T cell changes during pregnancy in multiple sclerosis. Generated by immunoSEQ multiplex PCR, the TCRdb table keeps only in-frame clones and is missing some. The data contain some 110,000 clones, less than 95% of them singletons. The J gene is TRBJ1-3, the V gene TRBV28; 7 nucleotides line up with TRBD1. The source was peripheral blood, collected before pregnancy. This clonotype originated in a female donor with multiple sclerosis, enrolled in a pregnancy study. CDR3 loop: CASSSLQGTGNTIYF. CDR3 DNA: TGTGCCAGCAGTTCTCTACAGGGGACTGGAAACACCATATATTTT.